This TCR beta chain was obtained from a study of cytomegalovirus exposure and HLA in healthy donors. Germline V gives CDR1 GTSNPN, CDR2 SVGIG (reference sequence). Deletions cut 0 bases from V and 5 bases from J, with 12 bases between. There are 14 residues in the CDR3. 60 Vbeta and 13 Jbeta primers were used in PCR. Produced via immunoSEQ multiplex PCR; TCRdb's table is partial and in-frame only. The top ten clones hold about 1.5% of a sample with about 190,000 clones, roughly 80% of them seen once. This clone was seen more than once but under ten times. Material for sequencing was PBMCs. J is TRBJ2-3 and V is TRBV30; D perhaps matches TRBD2 (6 bases). This clonotype was sampled from a woman aged 18-29 years in good health and CMV-seronegative. Here the CDR3 DNA reads TGTGCCTGGAGTGTCTCTAGCGTCGTAGATACGCAGTATTTT. It specifies CAWSVSSVVDTQYF.